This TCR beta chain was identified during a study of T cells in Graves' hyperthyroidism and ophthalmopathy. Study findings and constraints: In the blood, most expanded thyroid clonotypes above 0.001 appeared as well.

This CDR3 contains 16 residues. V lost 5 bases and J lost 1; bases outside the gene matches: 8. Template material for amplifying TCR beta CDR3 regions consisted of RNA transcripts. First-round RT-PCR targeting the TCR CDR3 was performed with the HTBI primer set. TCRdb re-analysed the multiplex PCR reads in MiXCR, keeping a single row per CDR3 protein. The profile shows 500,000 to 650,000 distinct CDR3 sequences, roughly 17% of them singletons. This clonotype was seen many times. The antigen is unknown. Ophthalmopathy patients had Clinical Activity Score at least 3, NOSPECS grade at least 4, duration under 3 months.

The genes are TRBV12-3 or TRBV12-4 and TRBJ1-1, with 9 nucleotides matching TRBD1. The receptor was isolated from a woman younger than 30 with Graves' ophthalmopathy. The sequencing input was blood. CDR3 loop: CASSRTGGATNTEAFF. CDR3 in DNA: TGTGCCAGCAGTAGAACAGGGGGCGCGACGAACACTGAAGCTTTCTTT.